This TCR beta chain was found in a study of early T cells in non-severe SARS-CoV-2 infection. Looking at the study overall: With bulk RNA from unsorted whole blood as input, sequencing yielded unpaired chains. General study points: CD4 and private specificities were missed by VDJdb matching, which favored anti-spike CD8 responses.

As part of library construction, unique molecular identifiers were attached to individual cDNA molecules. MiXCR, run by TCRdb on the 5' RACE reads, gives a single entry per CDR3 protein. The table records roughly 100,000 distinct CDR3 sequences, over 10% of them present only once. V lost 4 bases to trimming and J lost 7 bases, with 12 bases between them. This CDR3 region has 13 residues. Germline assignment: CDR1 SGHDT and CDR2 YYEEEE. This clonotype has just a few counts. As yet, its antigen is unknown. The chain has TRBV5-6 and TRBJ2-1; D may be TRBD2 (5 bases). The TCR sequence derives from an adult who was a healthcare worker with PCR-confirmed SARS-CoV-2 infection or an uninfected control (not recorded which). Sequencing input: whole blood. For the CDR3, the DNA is TGTGCCAGCAGCCCCTTCCGGGGAAATGAGCAGTTCTTC. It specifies CASSPFRGNEQFF.